This T cell receptor (beta chain) was found in a study of cytomegalovirus exposure and HLA in healthy donors. Primers included in the PCR were 60 Vbeta and 13 Jbeta primers. The data were produced by immunoSEQ multiplex PCR, yet TCRdb's version contains in-frame clones alone and is incomplete. The sample includes about 110,000 clones, 70% of them seen just once. Study results and limitations: Most of the TCR beta V segments (in an earlier analysis) were productive either about 87% or about 30% of the time. For most TCR sequences rarity was the rule, although some public TCRs occurred in many donors.

V shed 0 bases, J shed 4 bases, and the junction held 1 base outside the gene matches. Looked up from germline, CDR1 is LGHNA and CDR2 is YSLEER. The CDR3 contains 14 residues. Points on this clone: Its antigen is currently unknown.

The receptor was derived from a man aged 40-55 years in good health and CMV-seropositive. The J gene is TRBJ2-7, the V gene TRBV4-3; 9 bases are a match to TRBD1. Sequencing input: PBMCs. The CDR3 loop is CASSQDGTGYEQYF. The CDR3 nucleotides are TGCGCCAGCAGCCAAGACGGGACAGGGTACGAGCAGTACTTC.